This record covers a single T cell receptor beta chain. The table lists this clone with a count of one. No cognate antigen has been identified for it. Base qualities are not at hand, and no much larger clone is one base apart. At the DNA level, this CDR3 is encoded by other sequences in the same sample as well. Genomic DNA was isolated from the sorted cells so that the TCRbeta CDR3 region could be sequenced. TCRbeta CDR3 regions were sequenced using the immunoSEQ Assay. The clones in this table, taken by TCRdb from immuneACCESS, are in-frame only. Not every clone is retained; where verified, under half of the shortfall comes from an unresolved V gene, and the cause of the rest is unknown. In all, the sample holds roughly 79,000 clones, and approximately 90% of those were seen once. The ten largest account for 0.45% to 0.65% of the sample. The trial excluded patients who had a history of autoimmune disease or were on systemic immunosuppression. Peripheral blood for TCR sequencing was collected from all dose cohorts at baseline, on cycle 4 day 1, and on cycle 7 day 1. The samples were drawn from a first-in-human, open-label, multicenter phase I dose-escalation trial of ivuxolimab. The trial enrolled adults with locally advanced or metastatic head and neck squamous cell, hepatocellular, melanoma or renal cell carcinoma. Before TCR sequencing, CD4+ T cells and CD8+ T cells were sorted from peripheral blood as separate populations.

The data derive from a study of OX40 agonist ivuxolimab in advanced cancers. Broadly, across the study: Ivuxolimab was an agonistic, fully human IgG2 monoclonal antibody directed against OX40 (CD134), a costimulatory receptor. Intravenous ivuxolimab was administered to patients every 2 weeks at six dose levels: 0.01, 0.1, 0.3, 1.5, 3 and 10 mg/kg. Among the approximately 50 dose-escalation patients, about 20 had hepatocellular carcinoma, 15 melanoma, 9 renal cell carcinoma and 9 head and neck cancer. In the dose-escalation cohort, nearly 85% of patients were male, and the mean age was 60 years with a range of about 20 to 79. Prior anti-PD-1, anti-PD-L1 or anti-CTLA-4 therapy was permitted, and checkpoint inhibitors had been received by about two fifths of dose-escalation patients. Partial responses occurred in three dose-escalation patients: two with cutaneous melanoma and one with hepatocellular carcinoma. Peripheral TCRbeta sequencing aimed to test whether ivuxolimab altered TCR sequence diversity and caused clonal T-cell expansion. The monotherapy dose-escalation portion (N of about 52 patients) of the phase I ivuxolimab trial is reported in the paper. General findings and caveats noted by the study authors: Which antigens the clonally expanded peripheral T cells were specific for was not determined. After ivuxolimab, expanded clones were on average more numerous among CD8+ T cells than among CD4+ T cells. In the 0.1-3.0 mg/kg groups, partial responders were among the patients with the lowest normalized peripheral clonal expansion, particularly in CD8+ T cells. Low levels of normalized T-cell clonal expansion were also seen in some patients who did not respond. At doses of 0.1 to 3.0 mg/kg, clonal expansion of both CD4+ and CD8+ T cells in blood was seen between baseline and week 6.

The clonotype originates from an adult with an advanced solid tumor such as melanoma, head and neck, liver or kidney cancer. The input for sequencing was CD4+ or CD8+ T cells sorted from blood, taken in a trial of the OX40 agonist ivuxolimab.

The sequenced DNA: TGTGCCAGCAGCTTAGCTTCCTACGAGCAGTACTTC. This is translated as CASSLASYEQYF. The chain uses TRBV11-3 and TRBJ2-7, with no confident D gene call. For CDR1 and CDR2, the germline V gene lists SGHNT and YENEEA. Relative to germline, V is 1 base shorter and J is 1 base shorter, with 2 bases between their ends. The CDR3 starts with the cysteine, ends with the phenylalanine, and has 12 residues. Only the CDR3 region is kept as DNA, spanning 36 bases read in frame from base 1. Reference TRBV11-3 and TRBJ2-7 proteins supply the regions before and after the CDR3; the full variable domain is: EAGVVQSPRYKIIEKKQPVAFWCNPISGHNTLYWYLQNLGQGPELLIRYENEEAVDDSQLPKDRFSAERLKGVDSTLKIQPAELGDSAVYLCASSLASYEQYFGPGTRLTVT.